The source of this T cell receptor beta chain is a study of shared clonotypes between healthy human individuals. General study points: Having only a few donors restricted how much genetic and exposure-history diversity was captured. Large sequencing depth failed to make sorted-subset sequencing complete, rarefaction showed.

Notes on this clone: Its antigen is as yet unknown.

Naivety among CD8 cells was defined by CD45RO negativity and positive CCR7 selection, thereby excluding terminally differentiated effector memory CD45RA+ cells. The protocol was immunoSEQ multiplex PCR, while the TCRdb copy is restricted to in-frame clones and leaves out a portion. The sample lists about 2 million clones; about 94% were seen once. The CDR3 totals 14 residues. The J segment lost 0 bases and the V segment lost 5 bases, leaving 3 bases of the junction unmatched. From germline, CDR1 is SGDLS and CDR2 YYNGEE. J is TRBJ2-3 and V is TRBV9, with 7 positions matching TRBD1. The sample comprised naive CD8+ T cells sorted from blood. The TCR sequence derives from a young man in good health. CDR3 sequence (DNA): TGTGCCAGCAGAGGGGACAGCAGCACAGATACGCAGTATTTT. It codes for CASRGDSSTDTQYF.